Described below is a single TCR beta chain sequence and its context. The target antigen is unknown. Clones were sequenced by immunoSEQ multiplex PCR, and TCRdb holds only the in-frame ones, with some missing. The sample lists approximately 160,000 clones; roughly 94% were seen once. Germline CDR1 is SGDLS and CDR2 is YYNGEE. The CDR3 has 16 amino acids. With 0 bases clipped from V and 6 bases from J, the junction kept 9 bases outside the gene matches. This record comes from a study of OX40 agonist ivuxolimab in advanced cancers. Study-wide results and caveats: CD4+ and CD8+ blood T cells expanded clonally by week 6 at 0.1 to 3.0 mg/kg.

This receptor was obtained from an adult with an advanced solid tumor such as melanoma, head and neck, liver or kidney cancer. Sequencing used CD4+ or CD8+ T cells sorted from blood, obtained in a trial of the OX40 agonist ivuxolimab. This chain links TRBV9 with TRBJ2-1; 7 bases are a match to TRBD2. CDR3 residues: CASSVGPSGQSNEQFF. For the CDR3, the DNA is TGTGCCAGCAGCGTAGGCCCTAGCGGCCAGTCCAATGAGCAGTTCTTC. The variable domain in full, completed from reference TRBV9 and TRBJ2-1, reads DSGVTQTPKHLITATGQRVTLRCSPRSGDLSVYWYQQSLDQGLQFLIQYYNGEERAKGNILERFSAQQFPDLHSELNLSSLELGDSALYFCASSVGPSGQSNEQFFGPGTRLTVL.